This T cell receptor (beta chain) stems from a study of cytomegalovirus exposure and HLA in healthy donors. 13 Jbeta primers and 60 Vbeta primers were used for the PCR. Assay: immunoSEQ multiplex PCR; the TCRdb copy retains only in-frame clones and omits some. The sample lists under 200,000 clones; about 82% were seen once. CDR1 and CDR2 from the germline V gene are SGHDT and YYEEEE. V lost 5 bases, J lost 3 bases, and 4 bases stayed unmatched. The CDR3 covers 13 residues. The V call is TRBV5-6, the J call TRBJ2-7, with 8 nucleotides matching TRBD1. Sequenced input: PBMCs. The origin of this receptor is a woman aged 18-29 years in good health and CMV-seronegative. The CDR3, as DNA: TGTGCCAGCAGTGCGGGACAGGACTACGAGCAGTACTTC. Its protein product is CASSAGQDYEQYF.